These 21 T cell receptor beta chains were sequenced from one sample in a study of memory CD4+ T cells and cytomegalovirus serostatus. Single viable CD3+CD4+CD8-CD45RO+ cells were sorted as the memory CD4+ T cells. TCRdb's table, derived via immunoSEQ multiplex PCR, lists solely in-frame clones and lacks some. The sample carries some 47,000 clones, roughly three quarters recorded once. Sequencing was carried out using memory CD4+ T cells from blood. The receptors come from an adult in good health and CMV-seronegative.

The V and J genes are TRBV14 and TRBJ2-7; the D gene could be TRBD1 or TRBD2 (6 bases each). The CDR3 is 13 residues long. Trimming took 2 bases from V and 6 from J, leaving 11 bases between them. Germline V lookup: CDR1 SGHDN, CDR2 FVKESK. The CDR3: CASSQIRGGEQYF. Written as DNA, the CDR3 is TGTGCCAGCAGCCAAATCAGGGGAGGCGAGCAGTACTTC.

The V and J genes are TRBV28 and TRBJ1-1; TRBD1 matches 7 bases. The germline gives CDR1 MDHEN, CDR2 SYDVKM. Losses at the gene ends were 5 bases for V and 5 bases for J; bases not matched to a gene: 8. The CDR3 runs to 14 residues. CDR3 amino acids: CASSGYRGQTEAFF. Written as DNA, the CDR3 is TGTGCCAGCAGTGGATACAGGGGACAGACTGAAGCTTTCTTT.

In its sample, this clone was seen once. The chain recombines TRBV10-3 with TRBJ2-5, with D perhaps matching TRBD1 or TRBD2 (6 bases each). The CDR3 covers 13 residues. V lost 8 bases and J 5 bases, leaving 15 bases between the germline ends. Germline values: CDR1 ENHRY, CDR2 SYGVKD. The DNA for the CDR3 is TGTGCCATCGAACGGGGGCCGGGGGAGACCCAGTACTTC. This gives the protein CAIERGPGETQYF.

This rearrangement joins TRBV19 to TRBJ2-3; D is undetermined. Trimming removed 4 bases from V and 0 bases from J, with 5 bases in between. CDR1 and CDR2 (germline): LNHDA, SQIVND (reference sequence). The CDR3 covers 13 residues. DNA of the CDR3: TGTGCCAGTAGTAGTTTTAGCACAGATACGCAGTATTTT. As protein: CASSSFSTDTQYF. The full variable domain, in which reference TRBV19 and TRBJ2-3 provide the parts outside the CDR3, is DGGITQSPKYLFRKEGQNVTLSCEQNLNHDAMYWYRQDPGQGLRLIYYSQIVNDFQKGDIAEGYSVSREKKESFPLTVTSAQKNPTAFYLCASSSFSTDTQYFGPGTRLTVL.

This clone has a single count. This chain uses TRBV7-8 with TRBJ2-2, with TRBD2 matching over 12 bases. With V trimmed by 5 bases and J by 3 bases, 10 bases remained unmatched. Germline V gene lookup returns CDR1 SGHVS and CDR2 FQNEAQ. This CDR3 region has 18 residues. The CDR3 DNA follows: TGTGCCAGCAGCGAATATACTAGCGGGGGGACTTACACCGGGGAGCTGTTTTTT. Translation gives CASSEYTSGGTYTGELFF.

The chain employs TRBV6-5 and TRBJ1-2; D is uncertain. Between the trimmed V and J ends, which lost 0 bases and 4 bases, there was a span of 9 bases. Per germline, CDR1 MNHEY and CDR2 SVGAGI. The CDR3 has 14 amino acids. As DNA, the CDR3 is TGTGCCAGCAGTTACTCGAAGACGCCCTATGGCTACACCTTC. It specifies CASSYSKTPYGYTF.

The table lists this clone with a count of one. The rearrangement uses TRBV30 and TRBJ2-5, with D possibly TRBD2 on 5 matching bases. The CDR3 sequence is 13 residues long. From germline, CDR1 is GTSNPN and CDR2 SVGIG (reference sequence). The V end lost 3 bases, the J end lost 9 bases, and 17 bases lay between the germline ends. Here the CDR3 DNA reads TGTGCCTGGAGCCCCAGACTAACCAAGGCCCAGTACTTC. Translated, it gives CAWSPRLTKAQYF.

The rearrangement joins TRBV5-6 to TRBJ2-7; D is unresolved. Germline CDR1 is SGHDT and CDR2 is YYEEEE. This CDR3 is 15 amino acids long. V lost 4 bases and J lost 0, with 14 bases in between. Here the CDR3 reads CASSRVGISSYEQYF. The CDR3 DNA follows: TGTGCCAGCAGCCGGGTGGGGATCAGCTCCTACGAGCAGTACTTC.

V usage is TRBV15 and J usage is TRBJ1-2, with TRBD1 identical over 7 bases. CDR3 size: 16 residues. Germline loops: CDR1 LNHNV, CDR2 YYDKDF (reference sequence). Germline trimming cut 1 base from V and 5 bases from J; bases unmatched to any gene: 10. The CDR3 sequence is CATSRGSGTVLYGYTF. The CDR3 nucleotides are TGTGCCACCAGCAGAGGATCCGGGACAGTGCTATATGGCTACACCTTC.

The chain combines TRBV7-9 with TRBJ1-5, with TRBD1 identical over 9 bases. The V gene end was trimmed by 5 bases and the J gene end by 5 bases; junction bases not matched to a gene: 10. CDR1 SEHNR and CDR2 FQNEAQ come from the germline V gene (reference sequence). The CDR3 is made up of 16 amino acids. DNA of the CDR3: TGTGCCAGCAGCCCTGGGACAGGGCAATCCTATCAGCCCCAGCATTTT. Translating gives CASSPGTGQSYQPQHF.

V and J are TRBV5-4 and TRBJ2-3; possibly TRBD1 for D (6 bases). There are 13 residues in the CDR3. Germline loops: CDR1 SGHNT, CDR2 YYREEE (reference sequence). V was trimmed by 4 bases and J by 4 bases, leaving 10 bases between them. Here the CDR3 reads CASSPRQADTQYF. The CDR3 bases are TGTGCCAGCAGCCCTCGACAGGCAGATACGCAGTATTTT.

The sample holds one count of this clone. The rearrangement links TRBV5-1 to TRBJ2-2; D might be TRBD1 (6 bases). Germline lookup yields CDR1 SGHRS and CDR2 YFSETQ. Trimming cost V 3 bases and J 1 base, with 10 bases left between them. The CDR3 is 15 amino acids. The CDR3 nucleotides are TGCGCCAGCAGCTGGGGACACTTGAACACCGGGGAGCTGTTTTTT. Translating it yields CASSWGHLNTGELFF.

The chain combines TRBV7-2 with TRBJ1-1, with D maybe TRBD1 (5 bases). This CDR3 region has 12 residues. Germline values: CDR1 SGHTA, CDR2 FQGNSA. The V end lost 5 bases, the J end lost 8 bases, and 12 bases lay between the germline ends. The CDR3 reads CASSPHGGEAFF. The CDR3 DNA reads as TGTGCCAGCAGCCCTCACGGGGGGGAAGCTTTCTTT.

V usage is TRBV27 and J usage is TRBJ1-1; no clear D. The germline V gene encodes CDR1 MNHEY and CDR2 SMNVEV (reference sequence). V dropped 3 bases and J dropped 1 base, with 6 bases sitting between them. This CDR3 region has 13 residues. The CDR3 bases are TGTGCCAGCAGTTTCAGACAGAACACTGAAGCTTTCTTT. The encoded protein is CASSFRQNTEAFF.

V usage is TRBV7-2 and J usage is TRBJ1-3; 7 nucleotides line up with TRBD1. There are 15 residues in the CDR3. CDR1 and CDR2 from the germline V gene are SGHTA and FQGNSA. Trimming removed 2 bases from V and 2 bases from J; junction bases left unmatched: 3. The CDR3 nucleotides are TGTGCCAGCAGCTTAAGGGGACAGCCTGGAAACACCATATATTTT. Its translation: CASSLRGQPGNTIYF.

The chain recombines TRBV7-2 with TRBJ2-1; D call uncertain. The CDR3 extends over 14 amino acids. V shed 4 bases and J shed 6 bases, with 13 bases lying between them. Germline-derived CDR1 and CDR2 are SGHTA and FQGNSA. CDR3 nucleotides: TGTGCCAGCAGCTGGCTTGTGGGTAGCAATGAGCAGTTCTTC. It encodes CASSWLVGSNEQFF.

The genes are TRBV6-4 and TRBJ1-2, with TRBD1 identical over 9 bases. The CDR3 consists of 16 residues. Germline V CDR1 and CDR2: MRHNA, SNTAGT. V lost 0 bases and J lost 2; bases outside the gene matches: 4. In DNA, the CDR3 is TGTGCCAGCAGTGACTCTCGACAGGGGGGGAACTATGGCTACACCTTC. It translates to CASSDSRQGGNYGYTF.

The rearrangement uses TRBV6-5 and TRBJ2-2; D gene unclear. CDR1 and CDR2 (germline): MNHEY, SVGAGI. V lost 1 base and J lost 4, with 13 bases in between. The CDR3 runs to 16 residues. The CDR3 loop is CASSYFLAGGTGELFF. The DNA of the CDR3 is TGTGCCAGCAGTTACTTTTTAGCCGGTGGCACCGGGGAGCTGTTTTTT.

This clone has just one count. CDR3 sequence reads: CASSYIQGRTEAFF. DNA of the CDR3: TGTGCCAGCAGCTATATACAGGGTCGGACTGAAGCTTTCTTT. The rearrangement uses TRBV5-5 and TRBJ1-1; D may be TRBD1 (6 bases). Germline CDR1 SGHKS, CDR2 YYEKEE (reference sequence). V lost 3 bases to trimming and J lost 5 bases, with 14 bases between them. The CDR3 covers 14 residues.

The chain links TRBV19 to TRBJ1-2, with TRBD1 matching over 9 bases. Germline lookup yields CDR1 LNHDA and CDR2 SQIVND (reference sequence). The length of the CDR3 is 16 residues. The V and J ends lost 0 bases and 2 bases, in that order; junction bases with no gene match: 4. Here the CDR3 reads CASSIDGTGMNYGYTF. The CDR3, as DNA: TGTGCCAGTAGTATAGATGGGACAGGGATGAACTATGGCTACACCTTC.

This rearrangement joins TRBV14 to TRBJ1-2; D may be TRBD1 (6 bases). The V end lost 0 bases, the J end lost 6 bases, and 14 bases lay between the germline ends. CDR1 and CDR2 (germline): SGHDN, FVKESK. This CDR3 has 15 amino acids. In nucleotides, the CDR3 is TGTGCCAGCAGCCAAGAGGGCAGGGGATGGCATGGCTACACCTTC. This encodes CASSQEGRGWHGYTF.